This TCR beta chain was obtained from a study of T-cell reconstitution after alpha-beta-depleted transplantation in children. The CDR3 spans 13 residues. V lost 8 bases and J 6 bases, leaving 14 bases between the germline ends. Germline V gene lookup returns CDR1 LNHNV and CDR2 YYDKDF (reference sequence). Ten or more counts support this clonotype. For TCRbeta, the library was prepared with unique molecular identifiers. MiXCR, applied by TCRdb to the PCR reads, yields one record per CDR3 protein. The sample lists 490,000 or so distinct CDR3 sequences; approximately 13% were seen once. The chain carries TRBV15 and TRBJ2-4, with D possibly being TRBD2 (5 bases). The sample consisted of PBMCs from the stem cell graft donor, taken from the stem cell graft. This TCR came from a human donor who donated a stem cell graft to a child with combined immunodeficiency. This chain's CDR3 is CATSSGFTNIQYF. The CDR3 DNA reads as TGTGCCACCTCGTCGGGGTTTACAAACATTCAGTACTTC.